Following are 31 T cell receptor beta chains from one sample sequenced in a study of human T cells and chemical hapten exposure. Time point: patch test 3, about 24 weeks after DPC sensitization. Treatment: therapeutic diphenylcyclopropenone sensitization with weekly scalp DPC. MiXCR was run by TCRdb on the RACE reads, yielding one entry per CDR3 protein. The table lists about 97,000 distinct CDR3 sequences, around 25% of them singletons. Material: whole blood, obtained in connection with sensitization to the hapten diphenylcyclopropenone (DPC). The receptor set was obtained from a man in his forties with alopecia areata. Some clones in this sample may be carry-over from other donors' samples.

The V and J genes are TRBV20-1 and TRBJ2-3; 7 bases line up with TRBD2. V lost 0 bases to trimming and J lost 3 bases; unmatched junction nucleotides: 9. CDR1 and CDR2 from the germline V gene are DFQATT and SNEGSKA (reference sequence). The CDR3 sequence is 16 residues long. CDR3 loop: CSARDPQREGTDTQYF. The CDR3 nucleotides are TGCAGTGCTAGAGACCCCCAGCGGGAAGGAACAGATACGCAGTATTTT.

The chain couples TRBV14 to TRBJ1-2; no firm D call. The CDR3 is 14 amino acids. V lost 0 bases, J lost 4 bases, and 9 bases lay in between. CDR1 and CDR2 (germline): SGHDN, FVKESK. In DNA, the CDR3 is TGTGCCAGCAGCCAAGATAGGATCGCCTATGGCTACACCTTC. This sequence encodes CASSQDRIAYGYTF.

The chain has TRBV5-5 and TRBJ2-7; 10 nucleotides line up with TRBD2. Trimming cost V 4 bases and J 6 bases; bases outside gene matches: 13. The CDR3 length is 16 residues. CDR1 and CDR2 (germline): SGHKS, YYEKEE (reference sequence). The CDR3 DNA reads TGTGCCAGCAGCCCGGGGGCTAGCGGGGGAGCAATCGAGCAGTACTTC. Encoded protein: CASSPGASGGAIEQYF.

This chain connects TRBV5-5 to TRBJ2-5; 7 positions match TRBD2. The CDR3 sequence is 17 residues long. The junction had 12 bases not matched to a gene; V was cut back by 4 bases and J by 0 bases. CDR1 is SGHKS, CDR2 YYEKEE, per germline (reference sequence). The CDR3 DNA reads as TGTGCCAGCAGCCCCCTCTCTAGCGGCACATACCAAGAGACCCAGTACTTC. Protein sequence: CASSPLSSGTYQETQYF.

By sample share, this clonotype is large. This chain links TRBV12-3 or TRBV12-4 with TRBJ2-2, with D possibly TRBD1 on 6 matching bases. V was shortened by 6 bases and J by 6 bases, with 11 bases between the two germline ends. CDR3 length: 13 amino acids. This chain's CDR3 is CASRRTEAGELFF. CDR3 nucleotides: TGTGCCAGCAGGAGGACAGAGGCCGGGGAGCTGTTTTTT.

This rearrangement joins TRBV9 to TRBJ2-7; D might be TRBD2 (5 bases). The CDR3 length is 14 residues. Germline assignment: CDR1 SGDLS and CDR2 YYNGEE. V was shortened by 0 bases and J by 3 bases, with 10 bases between the two germline ends. CDR3 sequence reads: CASSVGEGFYEQYF. DNA for the CDR3: TGTGCCAGCAGCGTAGGAGAGGGATTCTACGAGCAGTACTTC.

The chain recombines TRBV11-2 with TRBJ2-7, with a possible D match to TRBD1 (6 bases). The CDR3 has 15 amino acids. Looked up from germline, CDR1 is SGHAT and CDR2 is FQNNGV. V was pared by 1 base and J by 4 bases, with 14 bases between. The CDR3 nucleotides read TGTGCCAGCAGCTTAGCCACAGGGATCCCTTACGAGCAGTACTTC. This gives the protein CASSLATGIPYEQYF.

The V call is TRBV5-1, the J call TRBJ2-5, with a tentative D call TRBD2 (6 bases). The CDR3 runs to 13 residues. Between the trimmed V and J ends, which lost 4 bases and 2 bases, there was a span of 9 bases. Germline values: CDR1 SGHRS, CDR2 YFSETQ. This CDR3 is CASSAGLQETQYF. CDR3 DNA sequence: TGCGCCAGCAGCGCGGGACTTCAAGAGACCCAGTACTTC.

The chain's CDR3 is CSVRTQGSHEQYF. In nucleotides, the CDR3 is TGCAGCGTCCGAACGCAGGGGTCCCACGAGCAGTACTTC. J is TRBJ2-7 and V is TRBV29-1; D may be TRBD1 (6 bases). This CDR3 spans 13 amino acids. Germline CDR1 is SQVTM and CDR2 is ANQGSEA. V gave up 6 bases and J gave up 5 bases, with 17 bases separating them.

This clonotype was seen a handful of times. The chain joins TRBV4-2 to TRBJ2-1, with unresolved D. Germline values: CDR1 LGHNA, CDR2 YNFKEQ. This CDR3 has 13 amino acids. The V and J ends lost 1 base and 9 bases respectively, with 10 bases between them. CDR3 loop: CASSQVGVGEQFF. For the CDR3, the DNA is TGTGCCAGCAGCCAAGTTGGGGTCGGTGAGCAGTTCTTC.

This clonotype turned up a few times. V usage is TRBV9 and J usage is TRBJ1-1, with D unresolved. The germline V gene has CDR1 SGDLS and CDR2 YYNGEE. V dropped 0 bases and J dropped 4 bases, with 19 bases sitting between them. The CDR3 is 17 amino acids. The CDR3 sequence: CASSVGRAEGSGTEAFF. The CDR3 DNA sequence: TGTGCCAGCAGCGTAGGTCGGGCGGAGGGTTCGGGCACTGAAGCTTTCTTT.

This chain uses TRBV5-1 with TRBJ2-1; D possibly corresponds to TRBD1 (6 bases). The CDR3 loop spans 15 amino acids. Germline V gene lookup returns CDR1 SGHRS and CDR2 YFSETQ. The V end was cut by 4 bases, the J end by 0 bases, with 11 bases between. The CDR3 loop reads CASSPLDSSYNEQFF. CDR3 in DNA: TGCGCCAGCAGCCCCCTGGACAGCTCCTACAATGAGCAGTTCTTC. Together with reference TRBV5-1 and TRBJ2-1, the CDR3 gives the full variable domain: KAGVTQTPRYLIKTRGQQVTLSCSPISGHRSVSWYQQTPGQGLQFLFEYFSETQRNKGNFPGRFSGRQFSNSRSEMNVSTLELGDSALYLCASSPLDSSYNEQFFGPGTRLTVL.

This clonotype was observed a few times. J is TRBJ2-6 and V is TRBV28, with TRBD1 identical over 7 bases. Trimming removed 6 bases from V and 0 bases from J; junction bases left unmatched: 8. The CDR3 consists of 17 residues. CDR1 MDHEN and CDR2 SYDVKM come from the germline V gene. The CDR3 region has the DNA TGTGCCAGCAGGGCAACAGGGGTCCCCTCTGGGGCCAACGTCCTGACTTTC. Translated, it gives CASRATGVPSGANVLTF.

The chain employs TRBV6-5 and TRBJ2-7, with 9 bases that match TRBD1. CDR1 and CDR2 from the germline V gene are MNHEY and SVGAGI. This CDR3 comprises 15 residues. Losses at the gene ends were 5 bases for V and 9 bases for J; bases not matched to a gene: 14. CDR3 in DNA: TGTGCCAGCAGTCCCAGGGGGGACAGGGTATCTAGGCAGTACTTC. It specifies CASSPRGDRVSRQYF.

The V and J genes are TRBV9 and TRBJ2-2; D not resolved. The V end lost 2 bases, the J end lost 4 bases, and 9 bases lay between the germline ends. Germline lookup yields CDR1 SGDLS and CDR2 YYNGEE. The CDR3 extends over 14 amino acids. Here the CDR3 reads CASSVQDGTGELFF. The CDR3 bases are TGTGCCAGCAGCGTCCAAGATGGCACCGGGGAGCTGTTTTTT.

The chain employs TRBV20-1 and TRBJ1-1; no reliable D call. The CDR3 is 13 residues long. Germline values: CDR1 DFQATT, CDR2 SNEGSKA (reference sequence). The V end was cut by 3 bases, the J end by 2 bases, with 10 bases between. DNA of the CDR3: TGCAGTGCTAGTTCCGGGGTTAACACTGAAGCTTTCTTT. Translating it yields CSASSGVNTEAFF.

This clonotype appeared a few times. The chain has TRBV20-1 and TRBJ1-1; D not resolved. Trimming took off 2 bases at V and 2 bases at J, with 6 bases between the two ends. Germline V gene sequence: CDR1 DFQATT, CDR2 SNEGSKA (reference sequence). The CDR3 runs to 12 residues. In nucleotides, the CDR3 is TGCAGTGCTAGACGGAGTAACACTGAAGCTTTCTTT. Its translation is CSARRSNTEAFF.

V usage is TRBV6-6 and J usage is TRBJ1-5, with TRBD1 matching over 12 bases. Per germline, CDR1 MNHNY and CDR2 SVGAGI (reference sequence). Trimming removed 8 bases from V and 1 base from J; junction bases left unmatched: 6. The CDR3 is 16 amino acids. The CDR3 bases are TGTGCCAGCTCCCCGGGACAGGGGGCGAGCAATCAGCCCCAGCATTTT. This codes for CASSPGQGASNQPQHF.

CDR3 nucleotide sequence: TGCGCCAGCAGCTTGGTCCTGACAGGGGGCACGGTCACTGAAGCTTTCTTT. As protein: CASSLVLTGGTVTEAFF. The chain carries TRBV5-1 and TRBJ1-1; 10 nucleotides line up with TRBD1. Germline V CDR1 and CDR2: SGHRS, YFSETQ. V shed 0 bases, J shed 4 bases, and the junction held 9 bases outside the gene matches. The CDR3 is 17 residues long.

This clonotype was detected only a few times. The rearrangement joins TRBV20-1 to TRBJ2-3, with TRBD2 matching over 16 bases. The ends lost 6 bases at V and 1 base at J; junction bases unmatched: 7. The CDR3 loop spans 17 amino acids. The germline V gene has CDR1 DFQATT and CDR2 SNEGSKA (reference sequence). The CDR3 reads CSAAGLAGGLGTDTQYF. In DNA, the CDR3 is TGCAGTGCCGCGGGACTAGCGGGAGGGCTAGGCACAGATACGCAGTATTTT.

This clonotype was observed a few times. The chain employs TRBV24-1 and TRBJ2-3; a weak D match, TRBD1 (5 bases). The CDR3 contains 16 residues. V was cut by 4 bases and J by 2 bases, with 15 bases left in between. Germline assignment: CDR1 KGHDR and CDR2 SFDVKD. For the CDR3, the DNA is TGTGCCACCAGTGACTCAGACAGCTACCTCACAGATACGCAGTATTTT. Its translation: CATSDSDSYLTDTQYF.

This clonotype showed up just a few times. CDR3 residues: CASSSGIYQPQHF. The CDR3 nucleotides are TGTGCCAGCAGTTCCGGTATTTATCAGCCCCAGCATTTT. V gene TRBV2 combines with J gene TRBJ1-5; no reliable D call. The V gene lost 5 bases and the J gene lost 5 bases, with 10 bases spanning the gap. CDR3 length: 13 residues. Germline V lookup: CDR1 SNHLY, CDR2 FYNNEI.

The J gene is TRBJ2-7, the V gene TRBV9; D might be TRBD2 (6 bases). CDR3 size: 16 residues. V was shortened by 1 base and J by 0 bases, with 14 bases between the two germline ends. The germline V gene encodes CDR1 SGDLS and CDR2 YYNGEE. The CDR3 bases are TGTGCCAGCAGCGTAAGTTGGGGAGGCGCCTCCTACGAGCAGTACTTC. Translated, it gives CASSVSWGGASYEQYF.

This clonotype has only a few counts. The CDR3 protein is CASSYRLQGLGSGANVLTF. CDR3 bases: TGTGCCAGCAGTTACCGCCTACAGGGATTGGGCTCTGGGGCCAACGTCCTGACTTTC. The chain is built from TRBV6-5 and TRBJ2-6, with D possibly TRBD1 on 6 matching bases. The CDR3 totals 19 residues. In germline, CDR1 is MNHEY, CDR2 SVGAGI. V shed 2 bases and J shed 0 bases, with 17 bases lying between them.

V gene TRBV2 combines with J gene TRBJ1-5, with D perhaps TRBD1 (6 bases). There are 15 residues in the CDR3. CDR1 and CDR2 from the germline V gene are SNHLY and FYNNEI. V gave up 4 bases and J gave up 4 bases, with 14 bases separating them. The CDR3 sequence: CASSVSGGPNQPQHF. For the CDR3, the DNA is TGTGCCAGCAGTGTCTCCGGGGGCCCGAATCAGCCCCAGCATTTT.

This clonotype was counted between two and nine times. This chain uses TRBV5-1 with TRBJ2-6; the match to TRBD1 covers 8 bases. V dropped 0 bases and J dropped 4; count of bases not matched to a gene: 6. This CDR3 spans 17 amino acids. The germline V gene has CDR1 SGHRS and CDR2 YFSETQ. The CDR3 is CASSLGQGPSGANVLTF. CDR3 sequence (DNA): TGCGCCAGCAGCTTGGGACAGGGGCCCTCCGGGGCCAACGTCCTGACTTTC. Supplemented by reference TRBV5-1 and TRBJ2-6, the full variable domain reads KAGVTQTPRYLIKTRGQQVTLSCSPISGHRSVSWYQQTPGQGLQFLFEYFSETQRNKGNFPGRFSGRQFSNSRSEMNVSTLELGDSALYLCASSLGQGPSGANVLTFGAGSRLTVL.

The chain employs TRBV11-2 and TRBJ2-3; D is possibly TRBD2 (6 bases). Trimming removed 0 bases from V and 14 bases from J, with 15 bases in between. The CDR3 consists of 13 residues. From germline, CDR1 is SGHAT and CDR2 FQNNGV. The CDR3 DNA reads TGTGCCAGCAGCTTAGATAGGAGGGCCCCCCCGTATTTT. Its translation is CASSLDRRAPPYF.

This clonotype was seen repeatedly, ten times or more. The chain employs TRBV18 and TRBJ2-7; TRBD2 matches 10 bases. Germline V gene sequence: CDR1 KGHSH, CDR2 LQKENI. The V and J ends lost 4 bases and 6 bases, in that order; junction bases with no gene match: 18. CDR3 length: 18 residues. CDR3 amino acids: CASSLIPGGGTSDSEQYF. The DNA of the CDR3 is TGTGCCAGCTCACTGATCCCCGGAGGTGGGACTAGCGATTCCGAGCAGTACTTC. Using reference TRBV18 and TRBJ2-7 for the parts outside the CDR3, the full variable domain is NAGVMQNPRHLVRRRGQEARLRCSPMKGHSHVYWYRQLPEEGLKFMVYLQKENIIDESGMPKERFSAEFPKEGPSILRIQQVVRGDSAAYFCASSLIPGGGTSDSEQYFGPGTRLTVT.

This clonotype was observed a handful of times. The chain employs TRBV20-1 and TRBJ1-5; possibly TRBD1 for D (6 bases). The CDR3 loop spans 12 amino acids. The germline gives CDR1 DFQATT, CDR2 SNEGSKA (reference sequence). The V end lost 6 bases, the J end lost 6 bases, and 12 bases lay between the germline ends. The CDR3 is CSAAQGPQPQHF. CDR3 sequence (DNA): TGCAGTGCGGCTCAGGGGCCTCAGCCCCAGCATTTT.

This sequence joins TRBV11-2 and TRBJ2-5; D unresolved. Germline assignment: CDR1 SGHAT and CDR2 FQNNGV. This CDR3 contains 14 residues. V shed 3 bases and J shed 0 bases, with 8 bases lying between them. Here the CDR3 reads CASSLGKNQETQYF. The CDR3 DNA reads TGTGCCAGCAGCTTGGGCAAAAACCAAGAGACCCAGTACTTC.

This clonotype was counted between two and nine times. This chain connects TRBV4-2 to TRBJ2-7; TRBD2 matches at 8 bases. The V gene end was trimmed by 3 bases and the J gene end by 3 bases; junction bases not matched to a gene: 4. The germline V gene has CDR1 LGHNA and CDR2 YNFKEQ. The CDR3 has 14 amino acids. CDR3 sequence: CASSQGLAGYEQYF. DNA of the CDR3: TGTGCCAGCAGCCAGGGTCTAGCGGGCTACGAGCAGTACTTC.